Listed below are T cell receptor beta chains from one sample, sequenced in a study of Graves' ophthalmopathy and Graves' hyperthyroidism. One entry per CDR3 protein results from TCRdb running MiXCR on the multiplex PCR reads. The sample includes 600,000 to 650,000 distinct CDR3 sequences, approximately 22% of them seen just once. The sequenced sample was peripheral blood. These receptors were collected from a woman aged 18-29 years with stable Graves' hyperthyroidism. Some clones in this sample may be carry-over from other donors' samples. The CDR3 runs from the conserved cysteine through the conserved F or W. A D gene is named only where the DNA matches it firmly. Clone size is stated in some rows and not others, as once, few, many or a class when expanded.

j_gene,abundance,len,v_gene,d_gene,CDR3aa,CDR3nt
TRBJ1-5,-,14,TRBV19,-,CASSFRGIHQPQHF,TGTGCCAGTTCTTTTCGGGGGATTCATCAGCCCCAGCATTTT
TRBJ1-5,-,15,TRBV12-3/TRBV12-4,-,CASLPGSAHNQPQHF,TGTGCCAGCTTACCGGGCAGCGCCCACAATCAGCCCCAGCATTTT
TRBJ2-2,few,15,TRBV4-1,-,CASSQAGTNTGELFF,TGCGCCAGCAGCCAGGCGGGGACGAACACCGGGGAGCTGTTTTTT
TRBJ1-1,many,13,TRBV2,-,CASRYGGNTEAFF,TGTGCCAGCAGGTATGGGGGGAACACTGAAGCTTTCTTT
TRBJ1-1,many,14,TRBV6-2/TRBV6-3,-,CASRTKARNTEAFF,TGTGCCAGCAGGACAAAGGCTAGGAACACTGAAGCTTTCTTT
TRBJ1-2,many,13,TRBV28,-,CASRLLANYGYTF,TGTGCCAGCAGGCTACTCGCTAACTATGGCTACACCTTC
TRBJ2-7,many,13,TRBV7-9,-,CASRSIGGTEQYF,TGTGCCAGCAGGTCCATTGGTGGGACCGAGCAGTACTTC
TRBJ1-2,-,12,TRBV20-1,-,CSAPVERSSYTF,TGCAGTGCTCCTGTCGAGAGATCGAGCTACACCTTC
TRBJ2-7,few,14,TRBV20-1,-,CSARRGSSSYEQYF,TGCAGTGCTCGTCGTGGGTCTAGCTCCTACGAGCAGTACTTC
TRBJ2-2,many,16,TRBV6-5,-,CASRSREYGNTGELFF,TGTGCCAGCAGGTCTCGAGAGTATGGGAACACCGGGGAGCTGTTTTTT
TRBJ2-5,many,17,TRBV2,-,CASSEALQLRGIETQYF,TGTGCCAGCAGTGAAGCCCTACAACTACGGGGAATAGAGACCCAGTACTTC